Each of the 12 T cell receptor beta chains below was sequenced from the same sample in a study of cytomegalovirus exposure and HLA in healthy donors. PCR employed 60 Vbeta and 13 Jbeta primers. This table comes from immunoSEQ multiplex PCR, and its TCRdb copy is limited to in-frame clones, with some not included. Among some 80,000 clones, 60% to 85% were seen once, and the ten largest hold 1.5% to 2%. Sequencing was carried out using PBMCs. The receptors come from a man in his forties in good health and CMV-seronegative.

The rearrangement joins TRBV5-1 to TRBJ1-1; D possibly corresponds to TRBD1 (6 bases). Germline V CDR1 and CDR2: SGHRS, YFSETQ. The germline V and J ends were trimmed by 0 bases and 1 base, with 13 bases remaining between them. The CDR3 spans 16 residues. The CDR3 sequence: CASSLGGTGKNTEAFF. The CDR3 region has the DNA TGCGCCAGCAGCTTGGGAGGTACAGGGAAGAACACTGAAGCTTTCTTT.

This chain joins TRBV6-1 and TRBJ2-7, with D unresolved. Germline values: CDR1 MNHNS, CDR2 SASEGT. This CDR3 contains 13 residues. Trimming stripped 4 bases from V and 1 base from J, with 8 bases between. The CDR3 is CASSAEPSYEQYF. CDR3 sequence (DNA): TGTGCCAGCAGTGCGGAGCCTTCCTACGAGCAGTACTTC.

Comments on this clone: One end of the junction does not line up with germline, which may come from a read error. CDR3 region: CSSSLGYGTGGNQPQHF. CDR3 DNA sequence: TGTTCCAGCAGCTTAGGGTATGGGACAGGGGGCAATCAGCCCCAGCATTTT. The chain employs TRBV7-9 and TRBJ1-5, with 10 bases aligning to TRBD1. Germline assignment: CDR1 SEHNR and CDR2 FQNEAQ (reference sequence). The CDR3 spans 17 residues.

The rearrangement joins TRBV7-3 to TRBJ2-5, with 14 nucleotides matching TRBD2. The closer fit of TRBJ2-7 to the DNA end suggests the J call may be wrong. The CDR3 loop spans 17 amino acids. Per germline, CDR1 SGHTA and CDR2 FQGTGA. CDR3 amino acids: CASSPGTSGSYSSEQYF. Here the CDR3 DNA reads TGTGCCAGCAGCCCAGGGACTAGCGGGAGTTATTCATCCGAGCAGTACTTC.

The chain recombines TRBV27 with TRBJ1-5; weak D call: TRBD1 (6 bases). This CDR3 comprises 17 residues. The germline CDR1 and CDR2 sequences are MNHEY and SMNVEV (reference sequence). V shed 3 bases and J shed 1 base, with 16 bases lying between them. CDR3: CASSFFRTGKSNQPQHF. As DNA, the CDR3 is TGTGCCAGCAGTTTTTTTCGAACAGGGAAGAGCAATCAGCCCCAGCATTTT.

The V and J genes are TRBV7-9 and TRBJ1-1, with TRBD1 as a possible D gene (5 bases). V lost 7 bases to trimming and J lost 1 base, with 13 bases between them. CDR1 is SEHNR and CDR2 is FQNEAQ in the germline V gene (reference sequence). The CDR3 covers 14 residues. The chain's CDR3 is CASNLQTANTEAFF. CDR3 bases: TGTGCCAGCAACCTCCAGACAGCGAACACTGAAGCTTTCTTT.

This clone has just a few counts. This CDR3 reads CASSLGVSEPGELFF. The CDR3 bases are TGTGCCAGCAGCTTAGGTGTTAGCGAGCCCGGGGAGCTGTTTTTT. V usage is TRBV11-3 and J usage is TRBJ2-2, with D tentatively TRBD2 (5 bases). Deletions cut 1 base from V and 6 bases from J, with 12 bases between. CDR3 length: 15 residues. CDR1 SGHNT and CDR2 YENEEA come from the germline V gene.

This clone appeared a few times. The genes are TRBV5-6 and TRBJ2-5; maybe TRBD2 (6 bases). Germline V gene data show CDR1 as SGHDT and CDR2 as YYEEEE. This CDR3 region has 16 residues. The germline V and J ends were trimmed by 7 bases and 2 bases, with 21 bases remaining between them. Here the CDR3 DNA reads TGTGCCAGCGCCCAAAGCCCGGGAGTAGGGCAAGAGACCCAGTACTTC. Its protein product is CASAQSPGVGQETQYF.

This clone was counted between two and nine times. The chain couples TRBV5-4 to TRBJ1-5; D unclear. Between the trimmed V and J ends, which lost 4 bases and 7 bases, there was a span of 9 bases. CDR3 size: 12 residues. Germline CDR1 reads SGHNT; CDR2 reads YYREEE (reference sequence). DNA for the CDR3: TGTGCCAGCAGCCGGGATCTGCAGCCCCAGCATTTT. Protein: CASSRDLQPQHF.

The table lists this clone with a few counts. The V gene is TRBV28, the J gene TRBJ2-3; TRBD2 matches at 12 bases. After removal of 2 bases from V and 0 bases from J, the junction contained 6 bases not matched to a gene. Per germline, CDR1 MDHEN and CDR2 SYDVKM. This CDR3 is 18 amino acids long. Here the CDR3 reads CASSLGLAGGISTDTQYF. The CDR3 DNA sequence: TGTGCCAGCAGTTTAGGGCTAGCGGGAGGGATAAGCACAGATACGCAGTATTTT.

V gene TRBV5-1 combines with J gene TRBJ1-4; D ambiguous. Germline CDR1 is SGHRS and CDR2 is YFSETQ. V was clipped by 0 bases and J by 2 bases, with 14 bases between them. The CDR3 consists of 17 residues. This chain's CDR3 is CASSLGTGEATNEKLFF. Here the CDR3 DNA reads TGCGCCAGCAGCTTGGGTACGGGTGAGGCTACTAATGAAAAACTGTTTTTT.

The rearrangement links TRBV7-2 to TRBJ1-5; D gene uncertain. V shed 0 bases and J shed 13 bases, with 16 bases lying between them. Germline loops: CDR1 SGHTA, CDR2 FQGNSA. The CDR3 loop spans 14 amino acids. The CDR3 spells CASSLAFGVDNQHF. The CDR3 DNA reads TGTGCCAGCAGCTTAGCGTTTGGCGTAGACAATCAGCATTTT.